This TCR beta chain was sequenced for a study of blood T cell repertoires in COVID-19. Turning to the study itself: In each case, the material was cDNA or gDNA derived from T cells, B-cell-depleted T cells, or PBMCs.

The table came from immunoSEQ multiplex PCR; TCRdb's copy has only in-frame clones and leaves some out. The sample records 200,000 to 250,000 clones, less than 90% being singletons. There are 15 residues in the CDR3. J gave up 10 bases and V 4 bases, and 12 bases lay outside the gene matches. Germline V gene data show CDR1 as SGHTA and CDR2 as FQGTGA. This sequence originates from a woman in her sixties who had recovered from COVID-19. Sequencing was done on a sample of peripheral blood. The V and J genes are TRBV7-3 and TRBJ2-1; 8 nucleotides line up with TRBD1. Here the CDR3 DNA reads TGTGCCAGCAGCTCCCGGACAGGGTTCGGGTGGGAGCAGTTCTTC. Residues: CASSSRTGFGWEQFF. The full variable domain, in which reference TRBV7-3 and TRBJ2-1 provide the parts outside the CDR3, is GAGVSQTPSNKVTEKGKYVELRCDPISGHTALYWYRQSLGQGPEFLIYFQGTGAADDSGLPNDRFFAVRPEGSVSTLKIQRTERGDSAVYLCASSSRTGFGWEQFFGPGTRLTVL.